This T cell receptor (beta chain) was sequenced in a study of shared clonotypes between healthy human individuals. The sample holds a few counts of this clone. Produced via immunoSEQ multiplex PCR; TCRdb's table is partial and in-frame only. Among about 530,000 clones listed, almost 97% were seen once. V lost 1 base and J 1 base, leaving 8 bases between the germline ends. The CDR3 has 15 residues. Germline V gives CDR1 SNHLY, CDR2 FYNNEI. The V and J genes are TRBV2 and TRBJ1-3; D possibly corresponds to TRBD1 (5 bases). This receptor was identified in a woman aged 25 to 39 in good health. The sample taken for sequencing was naive CD4+ T cells sorted from blood. As for subset: CD45RA+ positively selected. In DNA, the CDR3 is TGTGCCAGCAGTGAAGGGACACCGTCTGGAAACACCATATATTTT. It codes for CASSEGTPSGNTIYF.